The 23 T cell receptor beta chains presented below share a single source sample, sequenced in a study of spatial heterogeneity in lung cancer. Time point meaning: sample taken at primary tumor resection. Study-wide findings and caveats: Counts that tracked tumor mutation counts were those of expanded intratumoral alpha and beta TCRs.

Antigens of these TCRs are unknown. TCRdb reprocessed the 5' RACE reads with MiXCR, giving one entry per CDR3 protein. The sample shows 15,000 or so distinct CDR3 sequences, approximately 4.8% of them seen only once. Sequences were derived from lung tumor tissue, sampled at surgery. The source is a female donor with early-stage non-small cell lung cancer.

This clonotype rates as medium-sized. This beta chain is off target for a library built for alpha chains, so its abundance means little. The chain joins TRBV7-9 to TRBJ2-3; D gene unclear. The CDR3 contains 14 residues. The V gene's germline CDR1 is SEHNR and CDR2 FQNEAQ (reference sequence). V was cut by 1 base and J by 2 bases, with 7 bases left in between. The CDR3 DNA is TGTGCCAGCAGCTTAGAAGGGAACACAGATACGCAGTATTTT. Encoded protein: CASSLEGNTDTQYF.

This clonotype rates as large (0.1 to 1%). This beta chain was picked up by a library intended for alpha chains and is off target, so its count carries little meaning. This chain uses TRBV5-4 with TRBJ1-6, with 8 positions matching TRBD1. The germline gives CDR1 SGHNT, CDR2 YYREEE (reference sequence). This CDR3 comprises 17 residues. V shed 4 bases and J 7 bases; nucleotides not matched to a gene: 13. As DNA, the CDR3 is TGTGCCAGCAGCCCTGGACAGGGAGGGTTCGGGAATTCACCCCTCCACTTT. It is translated as CASSPGQGGFGNSPLHF.

By its share, this clonotype is medium-sized. Little can be read into the size of this beta chain, an off-target read in a library designed for alpha chains. The rearrangement uses TRBV28 and TRBJ2-7; D is tentatively TRBD1 or TRBD2 (5 bases each). CDR1 is MDHEN, CDR2 SYDVKM, per germline. Trimming took off 6 bases at V and 1 base at J, with 22 bases between the two ends. This CDR3 region has 17 residues. The CDR3 DNA sequence: TGTGCCAGCAGGGGGCCGGAGGCGAGAAGGGTTTCCTACGAGCAGTACTTC. Translating gives CASRGPEARRVSYEQYF.

A word on this clonotype: Possible read error: a much larger clone is one base away. This beta chain was picked up by a library intended for alpha chains and is off target, so its count carries little meaning. The chain combines TRBV5-5 with TRBJ1-4; tentatively, D is TRBD1 (5 bases). This CDR3 region has 14 residues. CDR1 is SGHKS and CDR2 is YYEKEE in the germline V gene (reference sequence). CDR3 DNA: TGTGCCAGCAGCTTTACAGGAACTAATGAAAAACTGTATTTT. Amino acid sequence: CASSFTGTNEKLYF.

As regards this clonotype: This beta chain came through as a stray read in a library set up for alpha chains, and its size says little. V is TRBV7-2 and J is TRBJ2-7; the D gene is possibly TRBD1 (5 bases). CDR3 size: 14 residues. Germline V lookup: CDR1 SGHTA, CDR2 FQGNSA. Trimming pared 3 bases from V and 2 bases from J, leaving 11 bases between. The CDR3 is CASSFYRTTYEQYF. CDR3 sequence (DNA): TGTGCCAGCAGCTTCTACAGGACCACCTACGAGCAGTACTTC.

In its sample, this clonotype was seen many times. This beta chain is an unintended read in a library built for alpha chains; its size means little. The chain couples TRBV5-8 to TRBJ1-4; tentative D call: TRBD1 (5 bases). With 4 bases removed from V and 4 bases from J, the gap between germline ends came to 8 bases. The germline CDR1 and CDR2 sequences are SGHTS and YDEGEE. The CDR3 length is 13 residues. The CDR3 region is CASSGGLNEKLFF. CDR3 sequence (DNA): TGTGCCAGCAGCGGGGGACTTAATGAAAAACTGTTTTTT.

This clonotype has ten or more counts. Little can be read into the size of this beta chain, an off-target read in a library designed for alpha chains. The chain combines TRBV5-1 with TRBJ2-3, with unresolved D. Trimming removed 0 bases from V and 2 bases from J, with 10 bases in between. Germline-derived CDR1 and CDR2 are SGHRS and YFSETQ. The CDR3 has 15 amino acids. The CDR3 DNA sequence: TGCGCCAGCAGCTTGGAGGTCGGTTTCACAGATACGCAGTATTTT. Protein: CASSLEVGFTDTQYF.

This clonotype was detected many times. Within a library made for alpha chains, this beta chain is off target, and its count is uninformative. The chain is built from TRBV20-1 and TRBJ2-5; TRBD1 or TRBD2 may be the D gene (5 bases each). The CDR3 spans 13 residues. The V gene's germline CDR1 is DFQATT and CDR2 SNEGSKA (reference sequence). Trimming took 3 bases from V and 4 from J, leaving 12 bases between them. Written as DNA, the CDR3 is TGCAGTGCTAGGGGTACCGGGACAGAGACCCAGTACTTC. It codes for CSARGTGTETQYF.

This clonotype has at least ten counts. This beta chain is a stray sequence in a library constructed for alpha chains; its clone size is not meaningful. The chain employs TRBV10-3 and TRBJ2-7, with 12 bases fitting TRBD1. The V gene's germline CDR1 is ENHRY and CDR2 SYGVKD. The CDR3 sequence is 15 residues long. V trimming: 10 bases; J trimming: 6 bases; junction bases outside the gene matches: 13. CDR3 sequence reads: CATSKAGQGALEQYF. The CDR3 nucleotides read TGTGCCACCTCCAAAGCGGGACAGGGGGCTCTCGAGCAGTACTTC.

A remark on this clonotype: A junction boundary mismatches the germline segment, possibly from a read error. This beta chain turned up in a library designed for alpha chains; as an off-target read, its abundance says little. The gene calls are TRBV25-1 and TRBJ1-6; 7 positions match TRBD1. There are 13 residues in the CDR3. Germline V gene sequence: CDR1 MGHDK, CDR2 SYGVNS. The CDR3 loop reads CASTRGTASPPHF. For the CDR3, the DNA is TGTGCCAGCACCCGGGGGACAGCTTCACCCCCCCACTTT.

This clonotype was detected ten times or more. Since it is a stray read in a library aimed at alpha chains, this beta chain has a size that is not meaningful. The chain employs TRBV20-1 and TRBJ1-5; D is perhaps TRBD1 (6 bases). Germline V lookup: CDR1 DFQATT, CDR2 SNEGSKA (reference sequence). Trimming took off 5 bases at V and 1 base at J, with 15 bases between the two ends. This CDR3 is 15 amino acids long. Written as DNA, the CDR3 is TGCAGTGCTTCACAGGGTATTTGGAGCAATCAGCCCCAGCATTTT. It specifies CSASQGIWSNQPQHF.

This clonotype is medium-sized by share. This beta chain came through as a stray read in a library set up for alpha chains, and its size says little. The J gene is TRBJ2-2, the V gene TRBV6-5; the match to TRBD1 covers 9 bases. CDR1 is MNHEY, CDR2 SVGAGI, per germline. The junction had 7 bases not matched to a gene; V was cut back by 6 bases and J by 5 bases. This CDR3 has 15 residues. The CDR3 sequence is CASRTGTGRTGELFF. For the CDR3, the DNA is TGTGCCAGCAGAACCGGGACAGGGCGTACCGGGGAGCTGTTTTTT.

This clonotype was seen repeatedly, ten times or more. In a library made to pick up alpha chains, this beta chain is a stray read with a size that means little. V is TRBV11-1 and J is TRBJ2-1; D may be TRBD2 (7 bases). V was trimmed by 4 bases and J by 5 bases, leaving 21 bases between them. Germline V gene lookup returns CDR1 SGHAT and CDR2 FQDESV (reference sequence). The length of the CDR3 is 17 residues. The CDR3 loop reads CASSSTAGRGPDNEQFF. CDR3 in DNA: TGTGCCAGCAGCTCCACCGCTGGGCGGGGGCCCGACAATGAGCAGTTCTTC.

This clonotype was recorded many times. Little can be read into the size of this beta chain, an off-target read in a library designed for alpha chains. This chain links TRBV11-2 with TRBJ2-2; D remains unclear. The CDR3 runs 14 residues. Looked up from germline, CDR1 is SGHAT and CDR2 is FQNNGV. With 0 bases removed from V and 7 bases from J, the gap between germline ends came to 9 bases. The CDR3 nucleotides are TGTGCCAGCAGCTTAGAGCCAGAAGGCGGGGAGCTGTTTTTT. Residues: CASSLEPEGGELFF. The full variable domain, completed using reference TRBV11-2 and TRBJ2-2, is EAGVAQSPRYKIIEKRQSVAFWCNPISGHATLYWYQQILGQGPKLLIQFQNNGVVDDSQLPKDRFSAERLKGVDSTLKIQPAKLEDSAVYLCASSLEPEGGELFFGEGSRLTVL.

This clonotype was recorded at least ten times. A library made for alpha chains picked up this beta chain off target, so its size means little. The CDR3 loop is CSASGTSGGEQFF. The CDR3 DNA is TGCAGTGCCAGTGGGACTAGTGGCGGTGAGCAGTTCTTC. The rearrangement joins TRBV20-1 to TRBJ2-1, with 8 bases that match TRBD2. The ends lost 6 bases at V and 9 bases at J; junction bases unmatched: 10. Per germline, CDR1 DFQATT and CDR2 SNEGSKA (reference sequence). CDR3 length: 13 amino acids.

With regard to this clonotype: For a library built for alpha chains, this beta chain is a stray read; little rests on its size. The chain combines TRBV14 with TRBJ2-7, with D maybe TRBD1 (5 bases). CDR1 and CDR2 from the germline V gene are SGHDN and FVKESK. The CDR3 totals 14 residues. Between the trimmed V and J ends, which lost 2 bases and 5 bases, there was a span of 13 bases. In DNA, the CDR3 is TGTGCCAGCAGCCAAAGGTCAAGGGGCAACGAGCAGTACTTC. It is translated as CASSQRSRGNEQYF.

On this clonotype: Since it is a stray read in a library aimed at alpha chains, this beta chain has a size that is not meaningful. The chain uses TRBV5-1 and TRBJ2-2; maybe TRBD1 (6 bases). The CDR3 length is 15 residues. The ends were cut back, 0 bases at V and 5 bases at J, with 11 bases in the middle. CDR1 is SGHRS, CDR2 YFSETQ, per germline. CDR3 coding DNA: TGCGCCAGCAGCTTGGCCCCAGGGGTGACCGGGGAGCTGTTTTTT. Amino acid sequence: CASSLAPGVTGELFF.

This clonotype was seen at least ten times. The library was designed around alpha chains, so this beta chain is a stray read whose abundance carries little weight. V usage is TRBV4-3 and J usage is TRBJ2-2; 11 nucleotides align to TRBD2. Germline CDR1 reads LGHNA; CDR2 reads YSLEER. V shed 3 bases, J shed 4 bases, and the junction held 7 bases outside the gene matches. The CDR3 loop spans 17 amino acids. In nucleotides, the CDR3 is TGCGCCAGCAGCCAGCATCTAGCGGGGGGAGGCACCGGGGAGCTGTTTTTT. Translated, it gives CASSQHLAGGGTGELFF.

With regard to this clonotype: This beta chain is a stray read from a library made for alpha chains; its abundance is not meaningful. V usage is TRBV7-3 and J usage is TRBJ2-5, with D tentatively TRBD1 or TRBD2 (5 bases each). The CDR3 spans 15 residues. Germline V gene data show CDR1 as SGHTA and CDR2 as FQGTGA. Trimming removed 1 base at V and 5 bases at J, with 14 bases between. The DNA of the CDR3 is TGTGCCAGCAGCTTAATCCCGGGACCCACGGAGACCCAGTACTTC. Amino acids: CASSLIPGPTETQYF.

This clonotype came up many times. A library made for alpha chains picked up this beta chain off target, so its size means little. V and J are TRBV29-1 and TRBJ2-4; D possibly corresponds to TRBD1 (5 bases). This CDR3 spans 14 amino acids. Trimming took off 4 bases at V and 2 bases at J, with 12 bases between the two ends. CDR1 SQVTM and CDR2 ANQGSEA come from the germline V gene. The CDR3 DNA reads as TGCAGCGTTGGGGGCCAGAGCTCCAAAAACATTCAGTACTTC. Its protein is CSVGGQSSKNIQYF.

This clonotype was recorded at least ten times. The size of this beta chain means little, since it is a stray read in a library made for alpha chains. This chain uses TRBV20-1 with TRBJ2-5; TRBD2 agrees at 9 bases. Germline V lookup: CDR1 DFQATT, CDR2 SNEGSKA (reference sequence). The CDR3 loop spans 19 amino acids. Trimming at V came to 1 base and at J to 0 bases, leaving 15 bases not matched to a gene. CDR3 bases: TGCAGTGCTAGAGCGGGAGTATGGCCGCGGGGGGGCAACCAAGAGACCCAGTACTTC. Translating it yields CSARAGVWPRGGNQETQYF.

In this sample, this clonotype turned up many times. The size of this beta chain means little, since it is a stray read in a library made for alpha chains. The V and J genes are TRBV5-1 and TRBJ1-5; D is unresolved. The germline V and J ends were trimmed by 3 bases and 7 bases, with 11 bases remaining between them. Germline assignment: CDR1 SGHRS and CDR2 YFSETQ. CDR3 length equals 13 residues. CDR3 DNA sequence: TGCGCCAGCAGCTACGGATTGGACCAGCCCCAGCATTTT. Encoded protein: CASSYGLDQPQHF.

This clonotype occurred many times. This beta chain is a stray sequence in a library constructed for alpha chains; its clone size is not meaningful. The chain has TRBV18 and TRBJ1-2, with D maybe TRBD1 (6 bases). The V and J ends lost 3 bases and 3 bases respectively, with 11 bases between them. CDR3 size: 14 residues. Per the germline V gene, CDR1 is KGHSH and CDR2 is LQKENI. The CDR3 coding sequence is TGTGCCAGCTCACCGGGACAAGCTCACTATGGCTACACCTTC. This encodes CASSPGQAHYGYTF. The entire variable domain, with the rest obtained from reference TRBV18 and TRBJ1-2, is as follows: NAGVMQNPRHLVRRRGQEARLRCSPMKGHSHVYWYRQLPEEGLKFMVYLQKENIIDESGMPKERFSAEFPKEGPSILRIQQVVRGDSAAYFCASSPGQAHYGYTFGSGTRLTVV.